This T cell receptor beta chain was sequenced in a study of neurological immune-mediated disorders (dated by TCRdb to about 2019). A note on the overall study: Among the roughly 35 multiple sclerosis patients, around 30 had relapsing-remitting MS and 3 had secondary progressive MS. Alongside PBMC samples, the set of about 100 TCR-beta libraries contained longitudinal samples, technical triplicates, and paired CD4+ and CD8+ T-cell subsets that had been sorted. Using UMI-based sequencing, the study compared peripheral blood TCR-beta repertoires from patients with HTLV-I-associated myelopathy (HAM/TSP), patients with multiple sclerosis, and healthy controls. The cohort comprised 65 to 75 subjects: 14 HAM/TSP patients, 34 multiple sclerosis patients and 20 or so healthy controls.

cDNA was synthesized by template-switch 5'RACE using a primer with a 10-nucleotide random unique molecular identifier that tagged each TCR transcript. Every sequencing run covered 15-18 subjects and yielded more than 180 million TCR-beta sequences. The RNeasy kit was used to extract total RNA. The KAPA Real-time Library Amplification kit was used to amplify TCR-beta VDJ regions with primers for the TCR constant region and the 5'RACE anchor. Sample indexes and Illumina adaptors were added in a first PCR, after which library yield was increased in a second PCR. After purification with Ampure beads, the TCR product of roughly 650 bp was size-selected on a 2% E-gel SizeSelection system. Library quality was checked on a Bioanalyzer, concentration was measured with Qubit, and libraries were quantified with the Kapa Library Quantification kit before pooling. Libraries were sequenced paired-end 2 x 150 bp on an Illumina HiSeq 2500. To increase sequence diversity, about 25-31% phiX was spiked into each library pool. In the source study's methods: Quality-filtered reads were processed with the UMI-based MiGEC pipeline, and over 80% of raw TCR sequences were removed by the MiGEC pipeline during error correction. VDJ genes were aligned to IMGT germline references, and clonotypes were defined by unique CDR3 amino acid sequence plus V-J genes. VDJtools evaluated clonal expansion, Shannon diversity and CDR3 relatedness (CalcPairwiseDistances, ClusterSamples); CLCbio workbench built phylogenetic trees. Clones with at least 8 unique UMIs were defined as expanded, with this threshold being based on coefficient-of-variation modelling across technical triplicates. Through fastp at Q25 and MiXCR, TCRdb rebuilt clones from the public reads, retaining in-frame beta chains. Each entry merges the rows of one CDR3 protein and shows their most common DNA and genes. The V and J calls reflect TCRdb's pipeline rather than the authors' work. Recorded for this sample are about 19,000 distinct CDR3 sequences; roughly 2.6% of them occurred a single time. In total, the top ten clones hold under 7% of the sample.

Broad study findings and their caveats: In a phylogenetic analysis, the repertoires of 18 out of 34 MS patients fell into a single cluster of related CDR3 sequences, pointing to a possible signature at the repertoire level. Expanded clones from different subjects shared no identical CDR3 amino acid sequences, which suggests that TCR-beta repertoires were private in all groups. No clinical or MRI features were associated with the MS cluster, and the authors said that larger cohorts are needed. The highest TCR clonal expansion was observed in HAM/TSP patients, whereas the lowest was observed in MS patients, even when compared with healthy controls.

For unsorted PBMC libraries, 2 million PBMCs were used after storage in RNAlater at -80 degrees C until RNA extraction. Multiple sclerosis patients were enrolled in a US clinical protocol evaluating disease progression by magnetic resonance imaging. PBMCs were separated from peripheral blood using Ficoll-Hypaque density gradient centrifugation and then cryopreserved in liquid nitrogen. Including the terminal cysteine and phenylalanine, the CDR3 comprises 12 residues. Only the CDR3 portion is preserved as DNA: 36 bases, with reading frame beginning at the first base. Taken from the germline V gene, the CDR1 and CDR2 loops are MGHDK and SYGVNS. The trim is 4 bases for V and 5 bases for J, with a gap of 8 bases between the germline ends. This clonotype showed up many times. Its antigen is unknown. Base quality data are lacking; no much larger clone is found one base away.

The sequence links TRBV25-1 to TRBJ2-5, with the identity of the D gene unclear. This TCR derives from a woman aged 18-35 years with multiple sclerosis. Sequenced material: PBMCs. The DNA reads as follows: TGTGCCAGCAGTGGTAGCTTGGAGACCCAGTACTTC. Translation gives CASSGSLETQYF.